Presented here are 28 T cell receptor beta chains from one specimen sequenced in a study of blood T cell repertoires in COVID-19. Generated by immunoSEQ multiplex PCR, the TCRdb table keeps only in-frame clones and is missing some. The table records around 200,000 clones, approximately 85% of them present only once. Material: peripheral blood. These receptors were taken from a woman older than 75 with acute or convalescent COVID-19.

V is TRBV5-8 and J is TRBJ2-2; the D gene is possibly TRBD2 (7 bases). The V gene lost 4 bases and the J gene lost 6 bases, with 19 bases spanning the gap. CDR3 length: 16 residues. Per the germline V gene, CDR1 is SGHTS and CDR2 is YDEGEE. Here the CDR3 reads CASSAGLGGWSGELFF. CDR3 bases: TGTGCCAGCAGCGCCGGACTAGGGGGATGGTCCGGGGAGCTGTTTTTT. The full variable domain, in which reference TRBV5-8 and TRBJ2-2 provide the parts outside the CDR3, is EAGVTQSPTHLIKTRGQQATLRCSPISGHTSVYWYQQALGLGLQFLLWYDEGEERNRGNFPPRFSGRQFPNYSSELNVNALELEDSALYLCASSAGLGGWSGELFFGEGSRLTVL.

The chain recombines TRBV7-2 with TRBJ2-1, with D perhaps TRBD2 (5 bases). Trimming cost V 2 bases and J 0 bases, with 8 bases left between them. This CDR3 is built from 15 residues. Germline lookup yields CDR1 SGHTA and CDR2 FQGNSA. The CDR3 DNA reads TGTGCCAGCAGCTTACAAGCGGCCTCCTACAATGAGCAGTTCTTC. This gives the protein CASSLQAASYNEQFF.

The V gene is TRBV5-4, the J gene TRBJ1-1; 8 nucleotides line up with TRBD1. The CDR3 contains 13 residues. With 3 bases clipped from V and 7 bases from J, the junction kept 5 bases outside the gene matches. Per germline, CDR1 SGHNT and CDR2 YYREEE (reference sequence). The CDR3 loop is CASSWQGANEAFF. The CDR3 bases are TGTGCCAGCAGCTGGCAGGGGGCGAATGAAGCTTTCTTT.

The chain has TRBV6-5 and TRBJ2-3; 7 positions match TRBD1. Germline values: CDR1 MNHEY, CDR2 SVGAGI. The CDR3 has 15 amino acids. V lost 2 bases and J lost 6; bases outside the gene matches: 8. The CDR3 DNA reads as TGTGCCAGCAGTTACGCCCAGGGGGAAGGGGATACGCAGTATTTT. This codes for CASSYAQGEGDTQYF.

This chain joins TRBV5-4 and TRBJ2-1, with TRBD2 matching over 9 bases. From germline, CDR1 is SGHNT and CDR2 YYREEE (reference sequence). The CDR3 has 16 residues. Trimming at V came to 4 bases and at J to 6 bases, leaving 11 bases not matched to a gene. This CDR3 reads CASSLPAGGPSNEQFF. The DNA of the CDR3 is TGTGCCAGCAGCCTCCCGGCGGGGGGGCCCAGCAATGAGCAGTTCTTC.

This chain joins TRBV4-1 and TRBJ2-7; 11 bases line up with TRBD1. Germline V gives CDR1 MGHRA, CDR2 YSYEKL. The CDR3 loop spans 14 amino acids. J gave up 3 bases and V 3 bases, and 1 base lay outside the gene matches. In DNA form, the CDR3 reads TGCGCCAGCAGCCAGGGACAGGGGGTCTACGAGCAGTACTTC. This gives the protein CASSQGQGVYEQYF.

J is TRBJ2-3 and V is TRBV5-1; D not certain. The V gene lost 3 bases and the J gene lost 3 bases, with 11 bases spanning the gap. Germline-derived CDR1 and CDR2 are SGHRS and YFSETQ. The CDR3 is made up of 14 amino acids. CDR3 sequence reads: CASSSFPGTDTQYF. The CDR3 DNA follows: TGCGCCAGCAGCTCCTTCCCCGGGACAGATACGCAGTATTTT.

This clone came up a few times. This rearrangement joins TRBV5-4 to TRBJ1-2; TRBD1 might be the D (5 bases). The CDR3 runs to 13 residues. V lost 4 bases to trimming and J lost 4 bases, with 11 bases between them. From germline, CDR1 is SGHNT and CDR2 YYREEE (reference sequence). The CDR3 DNA is TGTGCCAGCAGCACGGACACGCTCTATGGCTACACCTTC. Translated, it gives CASSTDTLYGYTF.

This rearrangement joins TRBV18 to TRBJ1-4, with D perhaps TRBD1 (5 bases). The CDR3 is 13 amino acids. Trimming removed 2 bases from V and 5 bases from J, with 6 bases in between. Germline V CDR1 and CDR2: KGHSH, LQKENI. Written as DNA, the CDR3 is TGTGCCAGCTCACCAAGACAGAATGAAAAACTGTTTTTT. This codes for CASSPRQNEKLFF.

This sequence joins TRBV11-3 and TRBJ1-2; 10 nucleotides align to TRBD1. This CDR3 contains 13 residues. V gave up 4 bases and J gave up 8 bases; unmatched junction bases: 4. The germline CDR1 and CDR2 sequences are SGHNT and YENEEA. CDR3 coding DNA: TGTGCCAGCAGCTCCCGGACAGGGGGGGGCTACACCTTC. It is translated as CASSSRTGGGYTF.

This clone was observed once. CDR3 bases: TGCAGTGCTAGTGTTCGGGGGGCCTATGGCTACACCTTC. Residues: CSASVRGAYGYTF. The rearrangement links TRBV20-1 to TRBJ1-2; tentatively, D is TRBD1 (6 bases). CDR1 is DFQATT, CDR2 SNEGSKA, per germline (reference sequence). The ends were cut back, 3 bases at V and 4 bases at J, with 12 bases in the middle. This CDR3 comprises 13 residues.

This chain joins TRBV7-2 and TRBJ1-2, with 10 bases that match TRBD1. Losses at the gene ends were 2 bases for V and 8 bases for J; bases not matched to a gene: 8. The CDR3 is 15 residues long. CDR1 and CDR2 (germline): SGHTA, FQGNSA. The CDR3 DNA is TGTGCCAGCAGCTTATATTTGGGGACAGGGGTCGGCTACACCTTC. It encodes CASSLYLGTGVGYTF. Full variable domain (missing parts from reference TRBV7-2 and TRBJ1-2): GAGVSQSPSNKVTEKGKDVELRCDPISGHTALYWYRQSLGQGLEFLIYFQGNSAPDKSGLPSDRFSAERTGGSVSTLTIQRTQQEDSAVYLCASSLYLGTGVGYTFGSGTRLTVV.

This clone was counted many times. The chain is built from TRBV18 and TRBJ1-1; D remains unclear. Trimming removed 4 bases at V and 10 bases at J, with 16 bases between. CDR3 length equals 13 residues. Germline lookup yields CDR1 KGHSH and CDR2 LQKENI. CDR3 sequence: CASSREAGERAFF. The CDR3 DNA follows: TGTGCCAGCTCACGAGAGGCGGGAGAGAGAGCTTTCTTT.

The rearrangement joins TRBV7-9 to TRBJ2-3, with a tentative D call TRBD1 (5 bases). The CDR3 extends over 16 amino acids. The V gene lost 0 bases and the J gene lost 0 bases, with 10 bases spanning the gap. Germline V CDR1 and CDR2: SEHNR, FQNEAQ (reference sequence). The CDR3 DNA follows: TGTGCCAGCAGCTTAGCTCTACAGGTTAGCACAGATACGCAGTATTTT. It is translated as CASSLALQVSTDTQYF.

The CDR3 DNA sequence: TGTGCCAGCAGCGACAGGGTCGGTGAAAAACTGTTTTTT. It codes for CASSDRVGEKLFF. The chain couples TRBV12-3 or TRBV12-4 to TRBJ1-4, with 7 bases that match TRBD1. Trimming cost V 6 bases and J 7 bases; bases outside gene matches: 5. The CDR3 covers 13 residues.

In this sample, this clone turned up once. This sequence joins TRBV6-1 and TRBJ2-7; 12 bases are shared with TRBD2. With 4 bases clipped from V and 7 bases from J, the junction kept 14 bases outside the gene matches. Germline CDR1 reads MNHNS; CDR2 reads SASEGT. There are 17 residues in the CDR3. CDR3 nucleotides: TGTGCCAGCAGTGCCTCCCCTGGACTAGCGGGATCAGGAGAGCAGTACTTC. It is translated as CASSASPGLAGSGEQYF.

This rearrangement joins TRBV5-1 to TRBJ2-3; D perhaps matches TRBD1 (5 bases). Germline loops: CDR1 SGHRS, CDR2 YFSETQ. The CDR3 extends over 15 amino acids. The V gene lost 0 bases and the J gene lost 2 bases, with 10 bases spanning the gap. CDR3 sequence: CASSLGWTTTDTQYF. The CDR3, as DNA: TGCGCCAGCAGCTTGGGTTGGACAACCACAGATACGCAGTATTTT.

The genes are TRBV24-1 and TRBJ2-2, with D hard to call. The CDR3 covers 15 residues. With 3 bases removed from V and 5 bases from J, the gap between germline ends came to 12 bases. Germline loops: CDR1 KGHDR, CDR2 SFDVKD. The CDR3 nucleotides read TGTGCCACCAGTGATACCGGGTTTCTAACCGGGGAGCTGTTTTTT. Protein sequence: CATSDTGFLTGELFF.

In this sample, this clone turned up a few times. V usage is TRBV27 and J usage is TRBJ1-5; 12 bases fit TRBD1. The CDR3 covers 14 residues. J gave up 1 base and V 8 bases, and 0 bases lay outside the gene matches. Germline CDR1 reads MNHEY; CDR2 reads SMNVEV (reference sequence). CDR3 protein: CASGTGGSNQPQHF. CDR3 DNA sequence: TGTGCCAGCGGGACAGGGGGCAGCAATCAGCCCCAGCATTTT.

This clone has only one observation. V gene TRBV25-1 combines with J gene TRBJ1-4, with D possibly being TRBD1 (5 bases). CDR1 is MGHDK, CDR2 SYGVNS, per germline. The ends were cut back, 3 bases at V and 6 bases at J, with 17 bases in the middle. This CDR3 region has 16 residues. CDR3: CASSEQGRGEDEKLFF. CDR3 DNA: TGTGCCAGCAGTGAGCAGGGAAGGGGTGAGGATGAAAAACTGTTTTTT. The full variable domain, its missing parts supplied by reference TRBV25-1 and TRBJ1-4, is EADIYQTPRYLVIGTGKKITLECSQTMGHDKMYWYQQDPGMELHLIHYSYGVNSTEKGDLSSESTVSRIRTEHFPLTLESARPSHTSQYLCASSEQGRGEDEKLFFGSGTQLSVL.

The chain employs TRBV30 and TRBJ2-3, with a weak D call TRBD1 (6 bases). The CDR3 consists of 13 residues. Germline lookup yields CDR1 GTSNPN and CDR2 SVGIG (reference sequence). Deletions cut 2 bases from V and 6 bases from J, with 12 bases between. The CDR3 DNA sequence: TGTGCCTGGAGTCGCAGGGGCGTGGATACGCAGTATTTT. It codes for CAWSRRGVDTQYF.

Only one count was recorded for this clone. V and J are TRBV7-3 and TRBJ1-1; 7 bases map to TRBD1. Germline V lookup: CDR1 SGHTA, CDR2 FQGTGA. J lost 5 bases, V lost 5 bases, and 8 bases had no gene match. This CDR3 is 14 amino acids long. In nucleotides, the CDR3 is TGTGCCAGCAGCGCAGGGGGGACGAGGACTGAAGCTTTCTTT. Translation gives CASSAGGTRTEAFF.

V usage is TRBV25-1 and J usage is TRBJ2-1; no definite D call. The V and J ends lost 4 bases and 9 bases respectively, with 13 bases between them. The CDR3 length is 13 residues. The germline V gene has CDR1 MGHDK and CDR2 SYGVNS. CDR3 DNA: TGTGCCAGCAGTGTATACCCCCGGGTTGAGCAGTTCTTC. This translates into CASSVYPRVEQFF.

The V and J genes are TRBV11-2 and TRBJ2-7, with D perhaps matching TRBD2 (6 bases). The CDR3 is 12 amino acids. Germline CDR1 SGHAT, CDR2 FQNNGV. V dropped 1 base and J dropped 6 bases, with 7 bases sitting between them. The CDR3 reads CASSLAGGEQYF. The CDR3, as DNA: TGTGCCAGCAGCTTAGCCGGGGGCGAGCAGTACTTC.

The chain joins TRBV6-5 to TRBJ1-1, with TRBD1 as a possible D gene (6 bases). This CDR3 has 13 amino acids. The germline gives CDR1 MNHEY, CDR2 SVGAGI. Between the trimmed V and J ends, which lost 2 bases and 10 bases, there was a span of 14 bases. CDR3 coding DNA: TGTGCCAGCAGTTACCCCCAGGGGCCCCGAGCTTTCTTT. Translated: CASSYPQGPRAFF.

The sample holds one count of this clone. Written as DNA, the CDR3 is TGTGCCAGCAGTGGGGAGACAGGGAATGAGCAGTTCTTC. Translated: CASSGETGNEQFF. V and J are TRBV6-4 and TRBJ2-1; 7 bases agree with TRBD1. V lost 4 bases and J lost 7; bases outside the gene matches: 4. From germline, CDR1 is MRHNA and CDR2 SNTAGT. CDR3 length equals 13 residues.

The rearrangement joins TRBV11-2 to TRBJ1-3; TRBD1 aligns across 7 bases. Trimming took 8 bases from V and 4 from J; bases not matched to a gene: 8. The V gene's germline CDR1 is SGHAT and CDR2 FQNNGV. The CDR3 spans 14 residues. Here the CDR3 DNA reads TGTGCCAGCCGACCCACAGGGGTCGGAAACACCATATATTTT. Translating it yields CASRPTGVGNTIYF.

V gene TRBV3-1 (or the pseudogene TRBV3-2) combines with J gene TRBJ2-5; no firm D call. Germline assignment: CDR1 LGHDT and CDR2 YNNKEL (reference sequence). CDR3 size: 12 residues. Between the trimmed V and J ends, which lost 1 base and 4 bases, there was a span of 4 bases. The DNA for the CDR3 is TGTGCCAGCAGCCAAGTTCGAGAGACCCAGTACTTC. Encoded protein: CASSQVRETQYF.